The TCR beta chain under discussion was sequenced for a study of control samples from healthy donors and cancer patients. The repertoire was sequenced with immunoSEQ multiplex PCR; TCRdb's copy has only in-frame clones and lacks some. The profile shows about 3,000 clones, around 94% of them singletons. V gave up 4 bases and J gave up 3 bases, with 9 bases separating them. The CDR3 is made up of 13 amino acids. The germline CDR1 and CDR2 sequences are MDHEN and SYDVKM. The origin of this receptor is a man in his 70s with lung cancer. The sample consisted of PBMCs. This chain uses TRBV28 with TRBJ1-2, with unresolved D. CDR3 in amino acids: CASSSPNYYGYTF. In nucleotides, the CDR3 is TGTGCCAGCAGTTCCCCAAACTACTATGGCTACACCTTC.